These 26 T cell receptor beta chains originate from one sample sequenced in a study of spatial heterogeneity in lung cancer. TCRdb reprocessed the 5' RACE reads with MiXCR, giving one entry per CDR3 protein. The top ten clones hold roughly 14% of a sample with around 2,100 distinct CDR3 sequences, roughly 6.4% of them seen once. Regarding time point: sample taken at primary tumor resection. The sequences come from normal lung tissue next to the tumor, collected at surgery. The origin of the receptors is a male donor with early-stage non-small cell lung cancer.

By frequency in the sample, this clonotype is large (0.1 to 1%). The genes are TRBV29-1 and TRBJ2-5; 10 bases are a match to TRBD1. The CDR3 covers 14 residues. Losses at the gene ends were 3 bases for V and 1 base for J; bases not matched to a gene: 2. CDR1 is SQVTM, CDR2 ANQGSEA, per germline. DNA of the CDR3: TGCAGCGTTGACGGGGACAGGGGCCAAGAGACCCAGTACTTC. Protein: CSVDGDRGQETQYF.

V and J are TRBV14 and TRBJ2-5, with D perhaps TRBD1 or TRBD2 (5 bases each). The CDR3 loop spans 15 amino acids. V was clipped by 1 base and J by 4 bases, with 13 bases between them. CDR1 SGHDN and CDR2 FVKESK come from the germline V gene. The CDR3 nucleotides read TGTGCCAGCAGCCAAGCCGGGGCAGGGTTAGAGACCCAGTACTTC. It translates to CASSQAGAGLETQYF.

This chain uses TRBV20-1 with TRBJ2-1; 12 bases are shared with TRBD2. With V trimmed by 2 bases and J by 12 bases, 11 bases remained unmatched. The germline gives CDR1 DFQATT, CDR2 SNEGSKA (reference sequence). The CDR3 contains 15 residues. CDR3 residues: CSARKTSGGQKRQFF. The DNA for the CDR3 is TGCAGTGCTAGAAAGACTAGCGGGGGCCAAAAACGGCAGTTCTTC.

In its sample, this clonotype is large. The rearrangement links TRBV2 to TRBJ2-3; 12 bases map to TRBD2. J lost 7 bases, V lost 4 bases, and 6 bases had no gene match. The CDR3 is 15 amino acids. Germline loops: CDR1 SNHLY, CDR2 FYNNEI. CDR3: CASSATSGRRNTQYF. The CDR3 DNA sequence: TGTGCCAGCAGTGCCACTAGCGGGAGGAGGAATACGCAGTATTTT.

By proportion, this clonotype is medium-sized. The gene calls are TRBV6-1 and TRBJ2-1; TRBD1 agrees at 8 bases. The J segment lost 2 bases and the V segment lost 7 bases, leaving 7 bases of the junction unmatched. CDR3 length equals 15 residues. Germline CDR1 reads MNHNS; CDR2 reads SASEGT. The chain's CDR3 is CASTLTGDPYNEQFF. CDR3 DNA sequence: TGTGCCAGCACTCTGACAGGGGACCCCTACAATGAGCAGTTCTTC.

This clonotype is medium-sized in the sample. The gene calls are TRBV4-1 and TRBJ2-6, with D hard to call. Germline loops: CDR1 MGHRA, CDR2 YSYEKL. This CDR3 has 17 amino acids. With 0 bases removed from V and 0 bases from J, the gap between germline ends came to 9 bases. The CDR3 protein is CASSQEEGPSGANVLTF. CDR3 nucleotides: TGCGCCAGCAGCCAAGAAGAAGGGCCCTCTGGGGCCAACGTCCTGACTTTC.

By sample share, this clonotype is large. The gene calls are TRBV27 and TRBJ1-5, with 7 bases that match TRBD1. This CDR3 is 15 amino acids long. Germline lookup yields CDR1 MNHEY and CDR2 SMNVEV (reference sequence). V lost 3 bases, J lost 5 bases, and 7 bases stayed unmatched. The CDR3 here is CASSLWGQTDQPQHF. The CDR3 coding sequence is TGTGCCAGCAGTTTGTGGGGACAGACCGATCAGCCCCAGCATTTT.

By frequency in the sample, this clonotype is medium-sized. The chain employs TRBV5-4 and TRBJ1-3; D remains ambiguous. Trimming stripped 0 bases from V and 0 bases from J, with 7 bases between. Per the germline V gene, CDR1 is SGHNT and CDR2 is YYREEE (reference sequence). This CDR3 region has 15 residues. The chain's CDR3 is CASSLEPGSGNTIYF. As DNA, the CDR3 is TGTGCCAGCAGCTTGGAGCCGGGCTCTGGAAACACCATATATTTT. Full variable domain (rest looked up from reference TRBV5-4 and TRBJ1-3): ETGVTQSPTHLIKTRGQQVTLRCSSQSGHNTVSWYQQALGQGPQFIFQYYREEENGRGNFPPRFSGLQFPNYSSELNVNALELDDSALYLCASSLEPGSGNTIYFGEGSWLTVV.

The V call is TRBV20-1, the J call TRBJ1-1; 8 nucleotides agree with TRBD1. The CDR3 length is 19 residues. Germline V gene lookup returns CDR1 DFQATT and CDR2 SNEGSKA (reference sequence). V dropped 5 bases and J dropped 1; count of bases not matched to a gene: 21. CDR3 coding DNA: TGCAGTGCTCAGGGACAGGACCTAACCTACGCTCGTTCGAACACTGAAGCTTTCTTT. It encodes CSAQGQDLTYARSNTEAFF.

This clonotype is medium-sized (0.01 to 0.1%). The chain uses TRBV30 and TRBJ2-2; D may be TRBD2 (6 bases). The CDR3 is made up of 13 amino acids. CDR1 is GTSNPN, CDR2 SVGIG, per germline (reference sequence). With 2 bases removed from V and 4 bases from J, the gap between germline ends came to 8 bases. The CDR3 sequence: CAWSLAPTGELFF. The DNA of the CDR3 is TGTGCCTGGAGTCTAGCGCCCACCGGGGAGCTGTTTTTT.

V is TRBV4-1 and J is TRBJ2-7; no clear D. The germline V and J ends were trimmed by 3 bases and 4 bases, with 13 bases remaining between them. The CDR3 runs to 14 residues. The germline V gene encodes CDR1 MGHRA and CDR2 YSYEKL. The CDR3 bases are TGCGCCAGCAGCCAGACCAGTGGGCGGTACGAGCAGTACTTC. This codes for CASSQTSGRYEQYF.

By sample fraction, this clonotype is medium-sized. This chain links TRBV4-3 with TRBJ2-5, with D perhaps matching TRBD2 (5 bases). The length of the CDR3 is 13 residues. Looked up from germline, CDR1 is LGHNA and CDR2 is YSLEER. With 4 bases removed from V and 3 bases from J, the gap between germline ends came to 9 bases. CDR3 sequence reads: CASSPPGEETQYF. CDR3 nucleotides: TGCGCCAGCAGCCCCCCCGGGGAAGAGACCCAGTACTTC.

This clonotype is medium-sized (0.01 to 0.1%) within its sample. The J gene is TRBJ2-3, the V gene TRBV10-3; 8 bases line up with TRBD2. The ends lost 7 bases at V and 2 bases at J; junction bases unmatched: 8. From germline, CDR1 is ENHRY and CDR2 SYGVKD. The CDR3 sequence is 15 residues long. As DNA, the CDR3 is TGTGCCATCATCCAAGGGACTAGTAACACAGATACGCAGTATTTT. Translation: CAIIQGTSNTDTQYF.

This clonotype rates as large. J is TRBJ2-1 and V is TRBV24-1; no firm D call. The CDR3 totals 15 residues. The V end lost 3 bases, the J end lost 0 bases, and 8 bases lay between the germline ends. The germline V gene has CDR1 KGHDR and CDR2 SFDVKD. Written as DNA, the CDR3 is TGTGCCACCAGTGATCAGACCGGCTCCTACAATGAGCAGTTCTTC. Protein sequence: CATSDQTGSYNEQFF.

Many counts were recorded for this clonotype. Without the conserved terminal phenylalanine or tryptophan, this CDR3 likely stems from a read error. The chain combines TRBV7-6 with TRBJ2-1; either TRBD1 or TRBD2 may supply D (5 bases each). The CDR3 contains 14 residues. CDR1 and CDR2 from the germline V gene are SGHVS and FNYEAQ. Between the trimmed V and J ends, which lost 0 bases and 10 bases, there was a span of 13 bases. CDR3 DNA sequence: TGTGCCAGCAGCTTAGCCGGTGCCGGGACCGAGCAGTTCTCC. Encoded protein: CASSLAGAGTEQFS.

By share, this clonotype ranks as hyperexpanded. This chain's CDR3 is CASSISTGHNEQFF. Written as DNA, the CDR3 is TGTGCCAGCAGCATCTCGACAGGACACAATGAGCAGTTCTTC. The V gene is TRBV7-6, the J gene TRBJ2-1; a weak D match, TRBD1 (6 bases). This CDR3 contains 14 residues. CDR1 and CDR2 from the germline V gene are SGHVS and FNYEAQ. V was clipped by 5 bases and J by 5 bases, with 13 bases between them.

In this sample, this clonotype is medium-sized. The rearrangement uses TRBV11-2 and TRBJ2-2; D call uncertain. This CDR3 spans 15 amino acids. Per germline, CDR1 SGHAT and CDR2 FQNNGV. V dropped 1 base and J dropped 1 base, with 7 bases sitting between them. CDR3 sequence: CASSLVGRNTGELFF. CDR3 nucleotide sequence: TGTGCCAGCAGCTTAGTGGGTAGGAACACCGGGGAGCTGTTTTTT.

Relative to its sample, this clonotype is medium-sized. This sequence joins TRBV19 and TRBJ2-2; D not certain. V lost 7 bases to trimming and J lost 1 base, with 16 bases between them. There are 16 residues in the CDR3. Germline CDR1 and CDR2: LNHDA and SQIVND (reference sequence). CDR3 nucleotide sequence: TGTGCCAGTACCCCGCCACCCCCCCTGAACACCGGGGAGCTGTTTTTT. It encodes CASTPPPPLNTGELFF.

Judged by abundance, this clonotype is medium-sized. This chain uses TRBV7-2 with TRBJ2-1, with D possibly TRBD2 on 6 matching bases. This CDR3 spans 16 amino acids. V lost 5 bases to trimming and J lost 5 bases, with 19 bases between them. Per the germline V gene, CDR1 is SGHTA and CDR2 is FQGNSA. The CDR3 bases are TGTGCCAGCAGCCCCACCGGGACTCCAAACCACAATGAGCAGTTCTTC. This encodes CASSPTGTPNHNEQFF.

Judged by abundance, this clonotype is medium-sized (0.01 to 0.1%). The chain has TRBV30 and TRBJ2-5; the D is unclear. V lost 3 bases to trimming and J lost 5 bases, with 25 bases between them. The CDR3 is 17 residues long. Germline values: CDR1 GTSNPN, CDR2 SVGIG (reference sequence). CDR3 nucleotides: TGTGCCTGGAGCCCTAACCCTCGGCAGGCCATCGGGGAGACCCAGTACTTC. Translating gives CAWSPNPRQAIGETQYF.

The V and J genes are TRBV11-2 and TRBJ2-5, with TRBD2 identical over 10 bases. CDR3 size: 17 residues. Germline CDR1 SGHAT, CDR2 FQNNGV. Trimming removed 7 bases from V and 4 bases from J; junction bases left unmatched: 15. CDR3 loop: CASTGPGLLAGVETQYF. The CDR3, as DNA: TGTGCCAGCACGGGACCCGGCCTTCTAGCGGGAGTAGAGACCCAGTACTTC.

Many counts were recorded for this clonotype. V gene TRBV24-1 combines with J gene TRBJ2-1; TRBD1 aligns across 10 bases. Per germline, CDR1 KGHDR and CDR2 SFDVKD. The CDR3 is made up of 18 amino acids. The junction had 11 bases not matched to a gene; V was cut back by 4 bases and J by 3 bases. CDR3 in DNA: TGTGCCACCAGTGACCCGCCCTCCGGGACAGGGGACTACAATGAGCAGTTCTTC. Protein sequence: CATSDPPSGTGDYNEQFF.

This clonotype counts as medium-sized (0.01 to 0.1%). The chain has TRBV20-1 and TRBJ1-2; the D is unclear. CDR3 length: 12 residues. The germline gives CDR1 DFQATT, CDR2 SNEGSKA (reference sequence). Trimming left V 6 bases short and J 2 bases short, with 10 bases between. Here the CDR3 DNA reads TGCAGTGCCTCCGGACGGAACTATGGCTACACCTTC. As protein: CSASGRNYGYTF.

This clonotype showed up just a few times. The V gene is TRBV6-1, the J gene TRBJ1-3; tentative D call: TRBD1 (5 bases). CDR1 is MNHNS and CDR2 is SASEGT in the germline V gene. Trimming shortened V by 6 bases and J by 0 bases, and 18 bases separated the two germline ends. There are 17 residues in the CDR3. For the CDR3, the DNA is TGTGCCAGCAGCGATCACCCGGGACGCCACTCTGGAAACACCATATATTTT. Protein sequence: CASSDHPGRHSGNTIYF.

This clonotype appeared many times. The gene calls are TRBV28 and TRBJ2-6; possible D gene TRBD1, 6 bases. Germline values: CDR1 MDHEN, CDR2 SYDVKM. There are 20 residues in the CDR3. V was shortened by 3 bases and J by 0 bases, with 21 bases between the two germline ends. CDR3 coding DNA: TGTGCCAGCAGTTTTAAGGGTTTGGGACACGGGCTCTCTGGGGCCAACGTCCTGACTTTC. This encodes CASSFKGLGHGLSGANVLTF. The complete variable domain, with remaining parts taken from reference TRBV28 and TRBJ2-6, reads DVKVTQSSRYLVKRTGEKVFLECVQDMDHENMFWYRQDPGLGLRLIYFSYDVKMKEKGDIPEGYSVSREKKERFSLILESASTNQTSMYLCASSFKGLGHGLSGANVLTFGAGSRLTVL.

By share of the sample, this clonotype is medium-sized. The chain joins TRBV5-5 to TRBJ2-5, with TRBD2 identical over 14 bases. The length of the CDR3 is 16 residues. Germline CDR1 reads SGHKS; CDR2 reads YYEKEE (reference sequence). Trimming cost V 5 bases and J 2 bases; bases outside gene matches: 5. In DNA form, the CDR3 reads TGTGCCAGCAGTGCTAGACTAGCGGGGGGGCAAGAGACCCAGTACTTC. Encoded protein: CASSARLAGGQETQYF.